Detailed here is one T cell receptor (beta chain). This sample was included in a study of Ad26.COV2.S vaccination and SARS-CoV-2 variants. Study overall: Ad26.COV2.S, an intramuscular injection, was given once or twice 56 days apart.

V dropped 6 bases and J dropped 6 bases, with 15 bases sitting between them. The CDR3 consists of 13 residues. Germline V gene sequence: CDR1 MNHEY, CDR2 SMNVEV (reference sequence). Profiling relied on immunoSEQ multiplex PCR, and the TCRdb table lists in-frame clones only, not all of them. The profile covers around 400,000 clones, with approximately 90% appearing a single time and more than 10% taken by the ten largest. This sample's treatment: about 20 received Ad26.COV2.S at low or high dose, single or two shots; 5 received placebo; per-sample allocation not given. On day 63 after the first injection, vaccine and placebo recipients gave samples.

Sequenced material: peripheral blood, taken in a trial of Ad26.COV2.S vaccine versus placebo. The clonotype was recovered from a person aged 18-65 years who received the Ad26.COV2.S COVID-19 vaccine or a placebo. The J gene is TRBJ2-7, the V gene TRBV27, with D perhaps TRBD1 (6 bases). CDR3 in amino acids: CASRRTGSGEQYF. For the CDR3, the DNA is TGTGCCAGCAGGCGCACAGGGTCGGGCGAGCAGTACTTC.